This is a list of T cell receptor beta chains from one sample in a study of early T cells in non-severe SARS-CoV-2 infection. TCRdb itself ran the 5' RACE reads through MiXCR, one entry per CDR3 protein. In the table there are 39,000 or so distinct CDR3 sequences, about 5.5% of which are singletons. The sample in question was whole blood, obtained at baseline. The receptors originated from an adult who was a healthcare worker with PCR-confirmed SARS-CoV-2 infection or an uninfected control (not recorded which). Both conserved end residues are part of each CDR3. Fields, in order: clone size, CDR3 length, V gene, D gene, J gene, CDR3 protein, CDR3 DNA. D genes are given only for firm matches. Some rows mark clone size as missing; the rest say once, few, many or name a class of expanded clone.

>NA|18|TRBV7-2|TRBD2|TRBJ2-1
CASSRPPPGLAAYNEQFF
TGTGCCAGCAGCAGACCCCCCCCGGGACTAGCGGCCTACAATGAGCAGTTCTTC
>many|16|TRBV18|NA|TRBJ1-3
CASSQSPGYSGNTIYF
TGTGCCAGCTCACAGTCTCCTGGATACTCTGGAAACACCATATATTTT
>NA|12|TRBV6-2/TRBV6-3|NA|TRBJ2-1
CASRRGERGQFF
TGTGCCAGCAGGAGAGGGGAGCGCGGGCAGTTCTTC
>many|13|TRBV12-3/TRBV12-4|NA|TRBJ2-7
CASRDRGHLGQYF
TGTGCCAGCAGGGACCGTGGTCATCTAGGGCAGTACTTC
>few|15|TRBV6-1|NA|TRBJ1-5
CASRSQPGGNQPQHF
TGTGCCAGCAGATCACAGCCTGGCGGGAATCAGCCCCAGCATTTT
>many|16|TRBV5-1|TRBD1|TRBJ1-5
CASSLGDRAGNQPQHF
TGCGCCAGCAGCTTGGGGGACAGGGCTGGCAATCAGCCCCAGCATTTT
>many|14|TRBV24-1|TRBD2|TRBJ2-3
CAASGRTSTDTQYF
TGTGCCGCTAGCGGGAGGACCAGCACAGATACGCAGTATTTT
>many|14|TRBV4-2|NA|TRBJ1-2
CASSQQGADYGYTF
TGTGCCAGCAGCCAGCAAGGGGCAGACTATGGCTACACCTTC
>few|15|TRBV4-3|NA|TRBJ2-2
CASSQAGQNTGELFF
TGCGCCAGCAGCCAGGCGGGACAAAACACCGGGGAGCTGTTTTTT
>many|14|TRBV14|NA|TRBJ1-4
CASSQDLYTEKLFF
TGTGCCAGCAGCCAAGATCTCTATACAGAAAAACTGTTTTTT
>many|14|TRBV27|NA|TRBJ1-6
CASRPAGSNSPLHF
TGTGCCAGCCGGCCAGCAGGGTCTAATTCACCCCTCCACTTT
>many|18|TRBV7-6|NA|TRBJ2-5
CASSLAWGGAGDIETQYF
TGTGCCAGCAGCTTAGCATGGGGAGGAGCCGGAGACATAGAGACCCAGTACTTC
>many|15|TRBV20-1|NA|TRBJ2-2
CSASPRDKYTGELFF
TGCAGTGCTAGCCCCCGGGACAAATACACCGGGGAGCTGTTTTTT
>many|16|TRBV4-1|TRBD1|TRBJ1-2
CASSQDQAGTAYGYTF
TGCGCCAGCAGCCAAGACCAGGCCGGGACAGCCTATGGCTACACCTTC
>many|14|TRBV30|TRBD1|TRBJ1-4
CAWSPGGSSEKLFF
TGTGCCTGGAGCCCAGGGGGCTCAAGCGAAAAACTGTTTTTT
>many|19|TRBV9|TRBD2|TRBJ2-1
CAATWPTQGTGGVYNEQFF
TGTGCCGCCACGTGGCCAACCCAGGGTACGGGGGGAGTTTACAATGAGCAGTTCTTC
>many|12|TRBV7-9|NA|TRBJ2-1
CASSSIPNEQFF
TGTGCCAGCAGCTCCATCCCCAATGAGCAGTTCTTC
>few|15|TRBV6-1|NA|TRBJ2-6
CASSIQGSGANVLTF
TGTGCCAGCAGTATACAGGGCTCTGGGGCCAACGTCCTGACTTTC
>many|12|TRBV7-8|NA|TRBJ2-3
CASSRPSDRQYF
TGTGCCAGCAGCCGCCCCAGCGATCGGCAGTATTTT
>NA|13|TRBV12-3/TRBV12-4|NA|TRBJ1-4
CASSSNSGGKLFF
TGTGCCAGCAGTTCAAATAGTGGGGGAAAACTGTTTTTT
>many|16|TRBV6-4|NA|TRBJ2-6
CASSDSGRSGANVLTF
TGTGCCAGCAGTGACTCAGGACGCTCTGGGGCCAACGTCCTGACTTTC
>many|14|TRBV27|NA|TRBJ2-3
CASRLGGSTDTQYF
TGTGCCAGCAGATTAGGGGGTAGCACAGATACGCAGTATTTT
>few|14|TRBV10-2|NA|TRBJ2-3
CASSEIGIVDTQYF
TGCGCCAGCAGTGAAATCGGGATTGTGGATACGCAGTATTTT
>NA|13|TRBV29-1|TRBD1|TRBJ2-2
CSARTGGTGELFF
TGCAGCGCTCGGACAGGGGGCACCGGGGAGCTGTTTTTT
>many|12|TRBV4-1|NA|TRBJ2-2
CASSQAIGELFF
TGCGCCAGCAGCCAAGCAATCGGGGAGCTGTTTTTT
>many|14|TRBV10-3|NA|TRBJ1-1
CAISDGRGNTEAFF
TGTGCCATCAGTGACGGGAGAGGGAACACTGAAGCTTTCTTT
>many|15|TRBV5-6|NA|TRBJ1-5
CASRSRNYSNQPQHF
TGTGCCAGCAGGTCCCGTAATTATAGCAATCAGCCCCAGCATTTT
>many|14|TRBV4-1|NA|TRBJ1-3
CASSQEESGNTIYF
TGCGCCAGCAGCCAAGAGGAGTCTGGAAACACCATATATTTT
>many|16|TRBV11-2|NA|TRBJ2-3
CASSLEGQKRTPNMSF
TGTGCCAGCAGCTTAGAAGGACAGAAACGGACCCCGAATATGAGTTTT
>many|20|TRBV27|NA|TRBJ2-3
CASSLGLEGGWGVGTDTQYF
TGTGCCAGCAGTCTAGGCCTCGAGGGCGGTTGGGGGGTAGGCACAGATACGCAGTATTTT
>few|14|TRBV12-3/TRBV12-4|TRBD2|TRBJ2-1
CASSWTSGNNEQFF
TGTGCCAGCAGTTGGACTAGCGGAAACAATGAGCAGTTCTTC
>many|15|TRBV7-9|NA|TRBJ1-2
CASSLGFGRVNGYTF
TGTGCCAGCAGCTTAGGTTTTGGCAGGGTAAACGGCTACACCTTC
>many|13|TRBV6-6|NA|TRBJ2-7
CASSRGDYYEQYF
TGTGCCAGCAGTAGGGGGGACTACTACGAGCAGTACTTC
>NA|14|TRBV5-1|NA|TRBJ2-3
CASGLGSVADTQYF
TGCGCCAGCGGCTTGGGGTCCGTGGCGGATACGCAGTATTTT
>many|15|TRBV5-4|NA|TRBJ2-2
CASSLAGSNTGELFF
TGTGCCAGCAGCTTGGCCGGGTCGAACACCGGGGAGCTGTTTTTT
>many|13|TRBV24-1|NA|TRBJ2-5
CATSDPKDKTQYF
TGTGCCACCAGTGATCCCAAGGACAAGACCCAGTACTTC
>many|13|TRBV29-1|TRBD1|TRBJ1-2
CSVEKTGRYGYTF
TGCAGCGTTGAAAAGACAGGGCGCTATGGCTACACCTTC
>many|13|TRBV7-6|NA|TRBJ2-7
CASSPTASYEQYF
TGTGCCAGCAGCCCGACAGCGTCCTACGAGCAGTACTTC
>few|14|TRBV5-1|TRBD2|TRBJ2-3
CASSNGLATDTQYF
TGCGCCAGCAGTAACGGACTAGCGACAGATACGCAGTATTTT
>medium-sized|16|TRBV20-1|TRBD1|TRBJ1-2
CSAIVNIFTGVAGYTF
TGCAGTGCCATAGTAAATATTTTCACAGGGGTCGCTGGCTACACCTTC
>many|13|TRBV5-4|NA|TRBJ2-5
CASSLAAGETQYF
TGTGCCAGCAGCTTGGCTGCCGGAGAGACCCAGTACTTC
>many|14|TRBV21-1|NA|TRBJ2-2
CASSKRRFTGELFF
TGTGCCAGCAGCAAAAGGAGGTTTACCGGGGAGCTGTTTTTT
>many|15|TRBV15|NA|TRBJ2-5
CATSRDLGGIETQYF
TGTGCCACCAGCAGAGATTTGGGCGGGATCGAGACCCAGTACTTC
>many|15|TRBV9|TRBD2|TRBJ2-1
CASSVEVGRNNEQFF
TGTGCCAGCAGCGTAGAGGTCGGGAGGAACAATGAGCAGTTCTTC
>many|13|TRBV3-1|NA|TRBJ2-1
CASSQKGRGREFF
TGTGCCAGCAGCCAGAAAGGGCGGGGCAGGGAATTCTTC
>few|8|TRBV20-1|NA|TRBJ2-2
CSAPTVFF
TGCAGTGCCCCAACAGTGTTTTTT
>many|17|TRBV15|TRBD1|TRBJ1-1
CATSRGQGRPSGTEAFF
TGTGCCACCAGCAGGGGACAGGGTAGGCCCTCAGGCACTGAAGCTTTCTTT
>few|15|TRBV5-1|TRBD1|TRBJ2-5
CASGAGTGGFETQYF
TGCGCCAGCGGGGCGGGGACAGGGGGCTTCGAGACCCAGTACTTC
>many|13|TRBV13|NA|TRBJ2-1
CASSLQVADEQFF
TGTGCCAGCAGCTTACAAGTGGCGGATGAGCAGTTCTTC
>NA|14|TRBV6-5|TRBD2|TRBJ2-2
CASKAGDGTGELFF
TGTGCCAGCAAAGCGGGAGACGGCACCGGGGAGCTGTTTTTT
>NA|13|TRBV20-1|NA|TRBJ2-5
CSASDPSKETQYF
TGCAGTGCTAGCGACCCCAGCAAAGAGACCCAGTACTTC
>NA|14|TRBV5-1|NA|TRBJ1-6
CASSVSDRNSPLHF
TGCGCCAGCAGCGTCTCAGACAGAAATTCACCCCTCCACTTT
>many|15|TRBV25-1|NA|TRBJ1-5
CASSDSAGGGQPQHF
TGTGCCAGCAGTGACTCCGCCGGAGGAGGTCAGCCCCAGCATTTT
>many|12|TRBV10-3|NA|TRBJ1-2
CAISAGNYGYTF
TGTGCCATCAGTGCAGGGAACTATGGCTACACCTTC
>few|13|TRBV5-4|NA|TRBJ1-4
CASSSDIGEKLFF
TGTGCCAGCAGCTCGGACATAGGTGAAAAACTGTTTTTT
>medium-sized|13|TRBV7-8|NA|TRBJ2-5
CASSQNRGETQYF
TGTGCCAGCAGCCAAAACCGGGGGGAGACCCAGTACTTC
>many|16|TRBV20-1|TRBD2|TRBJ2-1
CSARSPLAGRGGGQFF
TGCAGTGCTAGATCACCTCTAGCGGGACGGGGAGGAGGGCAGTTCTTC
>NA|18|TRBV2|TRBD2|TRBJ2-7
CASREGTSGRIWSYEQYF
TGTGCCAGCAGGGAGGGGACTAGCGGGAGGATATGGTCCTACGAGCAGTACTTC
>many|16|TRBV12-3/TRBV12-4|TRBD1|TRBJ2-1
CASSSGTAFFHNEQFF
TGTGCCAGCAGTAGTGGGACAGCGTTCTTCCACAATGAGCAGTTCTTC